This T cell receptor beta chain was found in a study of T cells in Graves' hyperthyroidism and ophthalmopathy. A NOSPECS grade of at least 4, a Clinical Activity Score of at least 3 and duration under 3 months were recorded in ophthalmopathy patients. Notes on the study in general: Most clonotypes expanded in the thyroid (above 0.001) were also present in blood.

Using RNA transcripts as the source, TCR beta CDR3 regions were amplified. During a first-round RT-PCR of the TCR CDR3, the HTBI primer set was used. In TCRdb, the multiplex PCR reads were re-called with MiXCR into one record per CDR3 protein. The sample gives nearly 600,000 distinct CDR3 sequences, 13% to 15% of which show up once; roughly 7.7% is in the top ten. In its sample, this clonotype was seen a few times. Its antigen remains unknown. The receptor comes from a young woman with Graves' ophthalmopathy. The specimen was blood.

CDR3 loop: CASSSLPGGKRQETQYF. The DNA for the CDR3 is TGTGCCAGCAGCTCCCTTCCAGGGGGGAAGAGACAAGAGACCCAGTACTTC. The rearrangement links TRBV5-5 to TRBJ2-5; D perhaps matches TRBD1 (7 bases). The CDR3 loop spans 17 amino acids. Germline assignment: CDR1 SGHKS and CDR2 YYEKEE (reference sequence). Trimming took 3 bases from V and 2 from J, leaving 20 bases between them.